These 25 T cell receptor beta chains originate from one sample sequenced in a study of regulatory T cells in long-lasting Graves disease. With iRepertoire HTBI primers and Arm-PCR of CDR3 regions, TCR beta libraries were built. TCRdb reprocessed the multiplex PCR reads via MiXCR and lists one record per CDR3 protein. The sample includes a few hundred thousand distinct CDR3 sequences, roughly 13% of them seen just once. Sample time point: newly diagnosed GD, antithyroid drugs for less than 3 months. PBMC RNA served as the TCR library source. These same records also appear under a second study, on T cells in Graves' hyperthyroidism and ophthalmopathy.

The sequencing used peripheral blood mononuclear cells (PBMCs), collected at new diagnosis, from a patient treated with antithyroid drugs. Source of these receptors: a man aged 25-45 years with Graves disease.

This clonotype appeared many times. The chain recombines TRBV20-1 with TRBJ2-7, with 8 bases lining up with TRBD1. Germline trimming cut 2 bases from V and 0 bases from J; bases unmatched to any gene: 6. CDR1 is DFQATT, CDR2 SNEGSKA, per germline (reference sequence). There are 15 residues in the CDR3. The CDR3, as DNA: TGCAGTGCTAGACTGCGACAGGGGAGCTCCTACGAGCAGTACTTC. Protein: CSARLRQGSSYEQYF.

In its sample, this clonotype was seen many times. This rearrangement joins TRBV12-5 to TRBJ1-1, with a possible D match to TRBD1 (6 bases). This CDR3 has 13 residues. Germline CDR1 is LGHNT and CDR2 is FRNRAP. V lost 7 bases, J lost 6 bases, and 15 bases lay in between. CDR3 amino acids: CASAPGGGPEAFF. The CDR3 DNA reads TGTGCTAGTGCCCCGGGGGGGGGCCCTGAAGCTTTCTTT.

This clonotype occurred many times. The chain recombines TRBV16 with TRBJ1-2; 8 bases line up with TRBD1. V lost 1 base to trimming and J lost 6 bases; unmatched junction nucleotides: 1. Germline V gene data show CDR1 as KGHSY and CDR2 as FQNENV. This CDR3 spans 13 amino acids. The CDR3 sequence is CASSQWTGHGYTF. As DNA, the CDR3 is TGTGCCAGCAGCCAATGGACAGGGCATGGCTACACCTTC.

This clonotype showed up just a few times. It may be a read error: a sequence one base away is much more abundant. V and J are TRBV3-1 and TRBJ1-1; D is undetermined. V was shortened by 0 bases and J by 5 bases, with 13 bases between the two germline ends. This CDR3 has 15 residues. Per germline, CDR1 LGHDT and CDR2 YNNKEL (reference sequence). The chain's CDR3 is CASSQDLRGSTEAFF. The CDR3 DNA sequence: TGTGCCAGCAGCCAAGATCTACGGGGAAGTACTGAAGCTTTCTTT.

The sample holds many counts of this clonotype. V gene TRBV20-1 combines with J gene TRBJ2-5, with TRBD1 matching over 8 bases. The CDR3 has 15 amino acids. Germline loops: CDR1 DFQATT, CDR2 SNEGSKA (reference sequence). With V trimmed by 1 base and J by 6 bases, 10 bases remained unmatched. The CDR3 sequence: CSARAGTGSRQTQYF. DNA of the CDR3: TGCAGTGCTAGAGCAGGGACAGGCAGCAGGCAGACCCAGTACTTC.

Points on this clonotype: The DNA is omitted, as the CDR3 cannot be located on it reliably, and the CDR3 follows TCRdb's listing. The chain combines TRBV12-3 or TRBV12-4 with TRBJ2-3; the tabulated D call, TRBD1, remains unverified against the DNA. The CDR3 is 24 residues long, counting both termini. CDR3 protein: CASSAGVGDTEAFFGQGREDTQYF.

This clonotype showed up just once. The J gene is TRBJ1-1, the V gene TRBV6-5; weak D call: TRBD1 (6 bases). Between the trimmed V and J ends, which lost 2 bases and 4 bases, there was a span of 8 bases. Germline-derived CDR1 and CDR2 are MNHEY and SVGAGI. The CDR3 loop spans 13 amino acids. CDR3 amino acids: CASSYRQATEAFF. DNA of the CDR3: TGTGCCAGCAGTTACCGACAGGCCACTGAAGCTTTCTTT.

This clonotype was seen a handful of times. Here the CDR3 DNA reads TGTGCCAGCAGCTTAGGGCGGGACCACAATGAGCAGTTCTTC. Translating gives CASSLGRDHNEQFF. The chain has TRBV7-9 and TRBJ2-1; a possible D gene is TRBD2 (6 bases). The CDR3 extends over 14 amino acids. The germline CDR1 and CDR2 sequences are SEHNR and FQNEAQ (reference sequence). Trimming left V 1 base short and J 5 bases short, with 9 bases between.

There are a few counts of this clonotype. Possible read error: a much larger clone is one base away. The rearrangement uses TRBV6-1 and TRBJ2-7; TRBD1 matches at 11 bases. V trimming: 7 bases; J trimming: 2 bases; junction bases outside the gene matches: 10. The germline V gene has CDR1 MNHNS and CDR2 SASEGT. The CDR3 runs 16 residues. CDR3 amino acids: CASNVEGQGETYEQYF. The CDR3 DNA is TGTGCCAGCAATGTAGAGGGACAGGGGGAGACCTACGAGCAGTACTTC.

In regard to this clonotype: This may come from a read error, since a much larger clone is one base off. The rearrangement uses TRBV30 and TRBJ1-5; D gene ambiguous. Germline CDR1 and CDR2: GTSNPN and SVGIG (reference sequence). The CDR3 contains 14 residues. CDR3 DNA sequence: TGTGCCTGGAGACGAAGGAATAGCTATCAGCCCCAGCATTTT. It yields the protein CAWRRRNSYQPQHF.

This clonotype has only a few counts. Given a much more abundant clone one base away, this may be a read error. The chain recombines TRBV7-3 with TRBJ2-2; TRBD2 is a possible D gene (5 bases). This CDR3 region has 14 residues. Germline-derived CDR1 and CDR2 are SGHTA and FQGTGA. CDR3 amino acids: CASSSRTLPGEPFF. In nucleotides, the CDR3 is TGTGCCAGCAGCTCAAGGACCCTGCCCGGGGAGCCGTTTTTT.

This chain joins TRBV24-1 and TRBJ2-1; D remains unclear. CDR1 and CDR2 from the germline V gene are KGHDR and SFDVKD. Trimming pared 0 bases from V and 7 bases from J, leaving 15 bases between. This CDR3 spans 16 amino acids. The CDR3 spells CATSDLQATSENEQFF. The CDR3 DNA sequence: TGTGCCACCAGTGATTTGCAGGCTACAAGTGAGAATGAGCAGTTCTTC.

Concerning this clonotype: This may come from a read error, since a much larger clone is one base off. The chain joins TRBV13 to TRBJ2-1; D may match TRBD1 or TRBD2 (5 bases each). Germline V gene lookup returns CDR1 PRHDT and CDR2 FYEKMQ (reference sequence). This CDR3 has 13 residues. This CDR3 reads CASSLGPGPRRCF. Here the CDR3 DNA reads TGTGCCAGCAGCTTGGGACCGGGACCCCGTAGGTGCTTC. Full variable domain (outside the CDR3, taken from reference TRBV13 and TRBJ2-1): AAGVIQSPRHLIKEKRETATLKCYPIPRHDTVYWYQQGPGQDPQFLISFYEKMQSDKGSIPDRFSAQQFSDYHSELNMSSLELGDSALYFCASSLGPGPRRCFGPGTRLTVL.

The J gene is TRBJ2-1, the V gene TRBV5-1; TRBD1 matches at 7 bases. The CDR3 has 15 amino acids. The V gene's germline CDR1 is SGHRS and CDR2 YFSETQ. V lost 3 bases to trimming and J lost 5 bases; unmatched junction nucleotides: 8. The CDR3 sequence: CASSSWTGRDNEQFF. In nucleotides, the CDR3 is TGCGCCAGCAGCTCATGGACAGGTCGGGACAATGAGCAGTTCTTC.

This clonotype was observed a few times. The chain joins TRBV6-1 to TRBJ1-4, with TRBD1 as a possible D gene (5 bases). Trimming stripped 6 bases from V and 8 bases from J, with 16 bases between. Germline V lookup: CDR1 MNHNS, CDR2 SASEGT. The CDR3 runs to 14 residues. In DNA, the CDR3 is TGTGCCAGCAGCCGTGCAGGGATAAGGGAAAAACTGTTTTTT. Translation: CASSRAGIREKLFF.

This chain links TRBV10-3 with TRBJ1-4; tentative D call: TRBD1 (5 bases). The germline gives CDR1 ENHRY, CDR2 SYGVKD. This CDR3 contains 15 residues. V shed 4 bases and J shed 8 bases, with 17 bases lying between them. CDR3 region: CAISAERQNGEKLFF. Written as DNA, the CDR3 is TGTGCCATCAGTGCCGAGAGACAGAATGGGGAAAAACTGTTTTTT.

This clonotype was recorded many times. The rearrangement joins TRBV2 to TRBJ1-4; 7 positions match TRBD1. In germline, CDR1 is SNHLY, CDR2 FYNNEI. The length of the CDR3 is 14 residues. J gave up 8 bases and V 7 bases, and 10 bases lay outside the gene matches. The CDR3, as DNA: TGTGCCAGCATAGGTGTCAGGGGGGAAGAAAAACTGTTTTTT. It translates to CASIGVRGEEKLFF.

This clonotype has a handful of counts. The CDR3 nucleotides are TGTGCCAGCAGCTTAGGCCGGGCCAACTACAATGAGCAGTTCTTC. Translated, it gives CASSLGRANYNEQFF. This sequence joins TRBV11-3 and TRBJ2-1; D is unresolved. The germline gives CDR1 SGHNT, CDR2 YENEEA. The V end was cut by 1 base, the J end by 3 bases, with 10 bases between. This CDR3 has 15 amino acids. The entire variable domain, with the rest obtained from reference TRBV11-3 and TRBJ2-1, is as follows: EAGVVQSPRYKIIEKKQPVAFWCNPISGHNTLYWYLQNLGQGPELLIRYENEEAVDDSQLPKDRFSAERLKGVDSTLKIQPAELGDSAVYLCASSLGRANYNEQFFGPGTRLTVL.

This clonotype was picked up a small number of times. A much larger clone is a single base away; this may be a read error. The rearrangement uses TRBV27 and TRBJ2-3, with 7 positions matching TRBD2. CDR3 length equals 13 residues. From germline, CDR1 is MNHEY and CDR2 SMNVEV (reference sequence). The CDR3, as DNA: TGTGCTGTTCGCGGGAGAGCGTCAGATACGCAGTATTTT. It translates to CAVRGRASDTQYF.

This clonotype was found many times. The chain joins TRBV27 to TRBJ1-2, with D maybe TRBD1 (6 bases). Germline V gene data show CDR1 as MNHEY and CDR2 as SMNVEV (reference sequence). CDR3 length: 16 amino acids. V was cut by 0 bases and J by 5 bases, with 16 bases left in between. The CDR3 DNA is TGTGCCAGCAGTTTATCGATCCCGGGGGCAGGATATGGCTACACCTTC. Translation: CASSLSIPGAGYGYTF.

Many counts were recorded for this clonotype. Germline is not matched at one junction end, which may reflect a read error. The chain combines TRBV7-9 with TRBJ2-7; tentative D call: TRBD1 (6 bases). Per the germline V gene, CDR1 is SEHNR and CDR2 is FQNEAQ (reference sequence). The CDR3 is made up of 12 amino acids. The CDR3 spells CASTRGSYEQYF. CDR3 bases: TGTGCGAGCACCAGGGGCTCCTACGAGCAGTACTTC.

This clonotype was seen repeatedly, ten times or more. This chain uses TRBV20-1 with TRBJ2-7; weak D call: TRBD2 (5 bases). Germline CDR1 and CDR2: DFQATT and SNEGSKA (reference sequence). This CDR3 has 11 amino acids. The V end lost 4 bases, the J end lost 5 bases, and 9 bases lay between the germline ends. The CDR3 sequence is CSATSSNEQYF. CDR3 DNA: TGCAGTGCTACTTCTAGCAACGAGCAGTACTTC.

This clonotype was seen at least ten times. The V gene is TRBV5-1, the J gene TRBJ2-1, with TRBD2 matching over 7 bases. V was pared by 0 bases and J by 6 bases, with 18 bases of the junction left unmatched. This CDR3 is built from 19 residues. Germline loops: CDR1 SGHRS, CDR2 YFSETQ. CDR3 residues: CASSLESSGGLFGGNEQFF. The CDR3 bases are TGCGCCAGCAGCTTGGAATCTAGCGGAGGCCTTTTTGGGGGCAATGAGCAGTTCTTC.

This clonotype showed up many times. The chain joins TRBV2 to TRBJ2-7; TRBD1 matches 8 bases. The CDR3 has 14 residues. With 2 bases clipped from V and 12 bases from J, the junction kept 12 bases outside the gene matches. Germline-derived CDR1 and CDR2 are SNHLY and FYNNEI. The CDR3 coding sequence is TGTGCCAGCAGTGAACCAGGGGGCGGGCGTTCCAGGTACTTC. Translating gives CASSEPGGGRSRYF.

In its sample, this clonotype was seen many times. This chain links TRBV20-1 with TRBJ2-7; 7 bases match TRBD2. Trimming took 7 bases from V and 0 from J; bases not matched to a gene: 6. Per germline, CDR1 DFQATT and CDR2 SNEGSKA (reference sequence). The CDR3 extends over 13 amino acids. The CDR3 DNA sequence: TGCAGTGTACTCGGGAGGTCCTCCTACGAGCAGTACTTC. It is translated as CSVLGRSSYEQYF.